The 9 T cell receptor beta chains below were found in one sample sequenced in a study of T cell repertoires in cytomegalovirus infection. TCRdb redid the calling of the reads with MiXCR, one entry per CDR3 protein. The data contain approximately 140,000 distinct CDR3 sequences, roughly 8.2% of them seen just once; the ten biggest clones take up roughly 9.1%. Sequenced sample: PBMCs. The receptors shown here come from a human donor in good health (CMV status not recorded). Some clones in this sample may be carry-over from other donors' samples.

V and J are TRBV20-1 and TRBJ2-3; 7 bases agree with TRBD2. The CDR3 length is 14 residues. V was pared by 3 bases and J by 3 bases, with 6 bases of the junction left unmatched. Germline V gene data show CDR1 as DFQATT and CDR2 as SNEGSKA (reference sequence). CDR3 in amino acids: CSASDGRWTDTQYF. The CDR3 nucleotides read TGCAGTGCTAGTGACGGGAGGTGGACAGATACGCAGTATTTT.

A few counts support this clonotype. Germline and junction disagree at one end, which may indicate a read error. The J gene is TRBJ2-7, the V gene TRBV2; D remains ambiguous. This CDR3 region has 13 residues. Germline loops: CDR1 SNHLY, CDR2 FYNNEI. CDR3 protein: CASGEDAWGEQYF. CDR3 nucleotides: TGTGCCAGCGGTGAGGACGCCTGGGGCGAGCAGTACTTC.

This clonotype was detected a few times. The chain combines TRBV19 with TRBJ2-7; 9 nucleotides line up with TRBD2. CDR1 is LNHDA, CDR2 SQIVND, per germline (reference sequence). Unmatched junction bases numbered 6, after V lost 5 bases and J lost 4 bases. The CDR3 extends over 14 amino acids. In nucleotides, the CDR3 is TGTGCCAGTAGTTTCGCTAGCGGGACGTACGAGCAGTACTTC. It yields the protein CASSFASGTYEQYF.

A note on this clonotype: A read error is possible here, since a much larger clone lies one base away. V is TRBV20-1 and J is TRBJ1-1, with 7 bases aligning to TRBD1. CDR3 length: 14 residues. Looked up from germline, CDR1 is DFQATT and CDR2 is SNEGSKA (reference sequence). The CDR3, as DNA: TGCAGTGTTAGAGGGGGGACAGCCTTTATTGAAGCTTTCTTT. Translated, it gives CSVRGGTAFIEAFF.

J is TRBJ2-1 and V is TRBV11-2; 9 positions agree with TRBD2. The CDR3 is 15 amino acids. Per germline, CDR1 SGHAT and CDR2 FQNNGV. J gave up 6 bases and V 5 bases, and 8 bases lay outside the gene matches. As DNA, the CDR3 is TGTGCCAGCAGCCCAGAGGCGGGGGGGCCCAATGAGCAGTTCTTC. Its protein product is CASSPEAGGPNEQFF. Full variable domain (remainder filled in from reference TRBV11-2 and TRBJ2-1): EAGVAQSPRYKIIEKRQSVAFWCNPISGHATLYWYQQILGQGPKLLIQFQNNGVVDDSQLPKDRFSAERLKGVDSTLKIQPAKLEDSAVYLCASSPEAGGPNEQFFGPGTRLTVL.

The table lists this clonotype with a few counts. The chain combines TRBV28 with TRBJ1-2; tentatively, D is TRBD1 (6 bases). V was clipped by 6 bases and J by 8 bases, with 19 bases between them. This CDR3 comprises 14 residues. Germline loops: CDR1 MDHEN, CDR2 SYDVKM. CDR3 sequence reads: CASRTIGGVWGYTF. The CDR3 DNA sequence: TGTGCCAGCAGGACGATCGGGGGCGTCTGGGGCTACACCTTC.

In this sample, this clonotype turned up many times. V is TRBV7-2 and J is TRBJ1-2, with D unclear. V lost 1 base and J lost 4, with 10 bases in between. The germline V gene has CDR1 SGHTA and CDR2 FQGNSA. This CDR3 spans 14 amino acids. Here the CDR3 DNA reads TGTGCCAGCAGCTTAGATGCAGTCTCCTATGGCTACACCTTC. Translation gives CASSLDAVSYGYTF.

There are many counts of this clonotype. The chain has TRBV28 and TRBJ1-5, with D unclear. CDR1 and CDR2 from the germline V gene are MDHEN and SYDVKM. V was clipped by 2 bases and J by 9 bases, with 14 bases between them. This CDR3 is 14 amino acids long. CDR3 nucleotide sequence: TGTGCCAGCAGTTTAATAGACGGGAGTGTGCCCCAGCATTTT. Translation gives CASSLIDGSVPQHF. Variable domain in full (rest from reference TRBV28 and TRBJ1-5): DVKVTQSSRYLVKRTGEKVFLECVQDMDHENMFWYRQDPGLGLRLIYFSYDVKMKEKGDIPEGYSVSREKKERFSLILESASTNQTSMYLCASSLIDGSVPQHFGDGTRLSIL.

This clonotype appeared many times. V usage is TRBV28 and J usage is TRBJ1-2, with 9 nucleotides matching TRBD1. CDR1 is MDHEN, CDR2 SYDVKM, per germline. CDR3 length: 13 residues. The ends lost 6 bases at V and 6 bases at J; junction bases unmatched: 5. CDR3 sequence reads: CASSARQGDGYTF. The CDR3 nucleotides are TGTGCCAGCAGCGCTAGACAGGGGGATGGCTACACCTTC.